The source of this T cell receptor (beta chain) is a study of identifying expanded T cells in peripheral blood. No infections or other immune events were documented during collection. Germline-derived CDR1 and CDR2 are MNHNS and SASEGT. The CDR3 consists of 15 residues. V shed 8 bases and J shed 1 base, with 16 bases lying between them. Assay: immunoSEQ multiplex PCR; the TCRdb copy retains only in-frame clones and omits some. The profile shows under 70,000 clones, about 89% of them singletons. Notes on this clone: Its cognate antigen is unknown.

Broader study findings: Differentially abundant clones: around 1.1 between replicates, around 16 at around 15 days, 19 at four. Two-week clone count variance significantly increased as total template count grew.

The chain couples TRBV6-1 to TRBJ2-3; a possible D gene is TRBD2 (6 bases). Sequencing input: blood. This clonotype was sampled from a person aged 18 to 70 in good health. As DNA, the CDR3 is TGTGCCAGCTTACGATCGGGGGTGGGCACAGATACGCAGTATTTT. Translation gives CASLRSGVGTDTQYF.